This T cell receptor (beta chain) derives from a study of blood T cell repertoires in COVID-19. V gave up 6 bases and J gave up 6 bases; unmatched junction bases: 3. This CDR3 spans 14 amino acids. In germline, CDR1 is MDHEN, CDR2 SYDVKM. Sequencing was performed with immunoSEQ multiplex PCR; in TCRdb, only in-frame clones are kept and a portion is missing. The table lists hundreds of thousands of clones, around 90% of them singletons. Living in under 30 US areas, the participants were between about 18 and 100 years of age. This receptor was identified in a woman younger than 35 with acute COVID-19. This rearrangement joins TRBV28 to TRBJ2-7; 15 bases line up with TRBD2. Sequenced sample: PBMCs or T cells enriched from blood (not recorded which). CDR3 residues: CASRSGLAGGEQYF. The CDR3 DNA sequence: TGTGCCAGCAGGTCGGGACTAGCGGGAGGCGAGCAGTACTTC.